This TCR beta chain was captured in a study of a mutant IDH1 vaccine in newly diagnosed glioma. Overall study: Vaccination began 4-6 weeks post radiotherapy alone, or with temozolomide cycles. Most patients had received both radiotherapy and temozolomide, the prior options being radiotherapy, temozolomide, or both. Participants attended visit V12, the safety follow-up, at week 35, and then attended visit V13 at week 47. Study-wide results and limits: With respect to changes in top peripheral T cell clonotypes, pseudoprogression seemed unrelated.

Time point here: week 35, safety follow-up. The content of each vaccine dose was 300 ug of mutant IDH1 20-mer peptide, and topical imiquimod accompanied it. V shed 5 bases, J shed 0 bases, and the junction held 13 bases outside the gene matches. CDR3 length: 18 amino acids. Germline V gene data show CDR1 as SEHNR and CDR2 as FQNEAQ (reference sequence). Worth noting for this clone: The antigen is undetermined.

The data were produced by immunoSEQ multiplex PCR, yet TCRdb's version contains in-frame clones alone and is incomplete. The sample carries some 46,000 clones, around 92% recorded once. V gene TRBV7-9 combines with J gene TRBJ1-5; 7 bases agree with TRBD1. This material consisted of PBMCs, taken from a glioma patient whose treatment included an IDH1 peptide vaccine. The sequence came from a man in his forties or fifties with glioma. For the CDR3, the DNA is TGTGCCAGCAGCGACGACAGGGCCCTGACCTATAGCAATCAGCCCCAGCATTTT. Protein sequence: CASSDDRALTYSNQPQHF.